This T cell receptor beta chain came from a study of technical replicates of blood from a handful of donors. Data came from immunoSEQ multiplex PCR; TCRdb stores just in-frame clones and leaves some out. The table includes 70,000 to 85,000 clones, 97% detected once. The germline gives CDR1 MDHEN, CDR2 SYDVKM. V dropped 5 bases and J dropped 3 bases, with 13 bases sitting between them. This CDR3 comprises 14 residues. This clonotype was obtained from a human donor in good health. The sequenced material came from T cells isolated from PBMCs. V and J are TRBV28 and TRBJ2-5; tentatively, D is TRBD1 (6 bases). CDR3 bases: TGTGCCAGCAGTCCACCGGACAGAGAAGAGACCCAGTACTTC. Encoded protein: CASSPPDREETQYF.